This is a list of T cell receptor beta chains from one sample in a study of cytomegalovirus exposure and HLA in healthy donors. Sequenced by immunoSEQ multiplex PCR; TCRdb stores in-frame clones only, minus some. The data show roughly 56,000 clones, more than 80% seen once. The specimen was PBMCs. Every receptor here comes from a man younger than 35 in good health and CMV-seronegative. Both conserved end residues are part of each CDR3. A D gene is named only where the DNA matches it firmly. Expanded clones get a size class; other rows say once, few or many, or leave the size out.

abundance	v_gene	j_gene	d_gene	CDR3nt	CDR3aa
NA	TRBV11-3	TRBJ2-5	NA	TGTGCCAGCAGCTTAGATGGTAGTGAGGCAGAGACCCAGTACTTC	CASSLDGSEAETQYF
NA	TRBV28	TRBJ1-2	TRBD1	TGTGCCAGCAGTTTACCAGGACAGGGGGCGCCGGGAGATGGCTACACCTTC	CASSLPGQGAPGDGYTF
NA	TRBV2	TRBJ2-7	NA	TGTGCCAGCAGCAGGACTCCTGGGGAGCAGTACTTC	CASSRTPGEQYF
NA	TRBV28	TRBJ2-7	NA	TGTGCCAGCAGTTCACAGGGCCACGAGCAGTACTTC	CASSSQGHEQYF
NA	TRBV27	TRBJ2-1	TRBD1	TGTGCCAGCAGTTCCGGACAGGGCTACTACAATGAGCAGTTCTTC	CASSSGQGYYNEQFF
NA	TRBV6-5	TRBJ2-1	NA	TGTGCCAGCAGCCCCGGGTGGGACAATGAGCAGTTCTTC	CASSPGWDNEQFF
NA	TRBV6-5	TRBJ1-1	NA	TGTGCCAGCAGTTATTCAATTTCGGGGGACACTGAAGCTTTCTTT	CASSYSISGDTEAFF
NA	TRBV7-6	TRBJ2-1	NA	TGTGCCAGCAGCTTAGAGCGGGCTTACTACAATGAGCAGTTCTTC	CASSLERAYYNEQFF
NA	TRBV4-3	TRBJ1-3	NA	TGCGCCAGCAGCCAAGGAGAAGGGGCTGGAAACACCATATATTTT	CASSQGEGAGNTIYF
NA	TRBV7-8	TRBJ2-7	NA	TGTGCCAGCAGCCCACATTCGGGTGAGCAGTACTTC	CASSPHSGEQYF
NA	TRBV27	TRBJ2-5	NA	TGTGCCAGCAGTCCTGGAGCTGGCTTTACACAAGAGACCCAGTACTTC	CASSPGAGFTQETQYF
NA	TRBV4-3	TRBJ2-5	TRBD2	TGCGCCAGCAGCCAGGTCCTAGCGGGAGGTATTCAGACCCAGTACTTC	CASSQVLAGGIQTQYF
NA	TRBV5-8	TRBJ2-7	NA	TGTGCCAGCAGCTTTTTTCAGGTGACCTCCGAGCAGTACTTC	CASSFFQVTSEQYF
NA	TRBV28	TRBJ1-2	NA	TGTGCCAGCAGTCAGACAGAAGCCTATGGCTACACCTTC	CASSQTEAYGYTF
NA	TRBV27	TRBJ2-7	NA	TGTGCCAGCAGTTTAGCGGCCGAGCAGTACTTC	CASSLAAEQYF
NA	TRBV7-2	TRBJ2-7	NA	TGTGCCAGCAGCTTCAGGGGTGAGGGCTACGAGCAGTACTTC	CASSFRGEGYEQYF
NA	TRBV11-2	TRBJ2-2	TRBD2	TGTGCCAGCAGCCCGGGACTAGCGGGAGTATTCGGGGAGCTGTTTTTT	CASSPGLAGVFGELFF
NA	TRBV7-6	TRBJ1-1	TRBD1	TGTGCCAGCAGCGTAGGGACAGAGCTTACCACTGAAGCTTTCTTT	CASSVGTELTTEAFF
once	TRBV9	TRBJ2-5	NA	TGTGCCAGCAGCGTAGAGGGACTTCAGGAGACCCAGTACTTC	CASSVEGLQETQYF
NA	TRBV5-1	TRBJ1-2	TRBD1	TGCGCCAGCAGCCCCGGGACAGGGGGGGGCTACACCTTC	CASSPGTGGGYTF
once	TRBV15	TRBJ2-5	NA	TGTGCCACCAGCAGGACACTGTGGGAGACCCAGTACTTC	CATSRTLWETQYF
NA	TRBV4-3	TRBJ2-5	TRBD2	TGCGCCAGCAGCCAAGATTACCGGGGGGGAGAGACCCAGTACTTC	CASSQDYRGGETQYF
NA	TRBV5-6	TRBJ2-2	TRBD1	TGTGCCAGCAGGTTCAGGGGGCGCAAGACCGGGGAGCTGTTTTTT	CASRFRGRKTGELFF
NA	TRBV7-8	TRBJ2-5	TRBD2	TGTGCCAGCAGCTTACGGGAGGTGCGTCAAGAGACCCAGTACTTC	CASSLREVRQETQYF
NA	TRBV19	TRBJ1-5	NA	TGTGCCAGTAGTCGCCCGGCAGGGAGGGTTTTCAATCAGCCCCAGCATTTT	CASSRPAGRVFNQPQHF
NA	TRBV6-1	TRBJ1-3	NA	TGTGCCAGCAGTGAAGTGGGGGGACGATTCTCTGGAAACACCATATATTTT	CASSEVGGRFSGNTIYF
NA	TRBV6-5	TRBJ2-3	NA	TGTGCCAGCAAGGAGGGACGAACAGATACGCAGTATTTT	CASKEGRTDTQYF
NA	TRBV6-1	TRBJ2-5	NA	TGTGCCAGCAGTGAAGATGACTCTGGGGAGACCCAGTACTTC	CASSEDDSGETQYF
NA	TRBV7-2	TRBJ2-1	NA	TGTGCCAGCAGCCCACGGGCCCCCCGGGACTCACAGGGGGAGCAGTTCTTC	CASSPRAPRDSQGEQFF
NA	TRBV7-2	TRBJ1-3	NA	TGTGCCAGCAGCTTCATGACAGGCTTCTCTGGAAACACCATATATTTT	CASSFMTGFSGNTIYF
NA	TRBV28	TRBJ2-1	TRBD1	TGTGCCAGCAGGAACACAGGGGTCAATGAGCAGTTCTTC	CASRNTGVNEQFF
NA	TRBV11-3	TRBJ2-3	NA	TGTGCCAGCAGCTTAAGCCGGGGAGAACCAGATACGCAGTATTTT	CASSLSRGEPDTQYF
NA	TRBV4-1	TRBJ2-7	TRBD1	TGCGCCAGCAGTTCACCCGGGACAGGGGGTAGCGAGCAGTACTTC	CASSSPGTGGSEQYF
NA	TRBV7-9	TRBJ2-7	NA	TGTGCCAGCAGCTCAGTAGGGGGACCGGAGAGTTCGTACTTC	CASSSVGGPESSYF
NA	TRBV18	TRBJ1-5	TRBD1	TGTGCCAGCTCACCGGGGACAGGCGCTCAGCCCCAGCATTTT	CASSPGTGAQPQHF
NA	TRBV25-1	TRBJ2-5	NA	TGTGCCAGCAGTTGGGAGCAAGAGACCCAGTACTTC	CASSWEQETQYF
NA	TRBV30	TRBJ1-1	NA	TGTGCCCGGACCTCGTGGGGGGGCCCTTCGGTAGCTTTCTTT	CARTSWGGPSVAFF
NA	TRBV6-4	TRBJ2-6	NA	TGTGCCAGTCGTGGGGGGACTGGGGCCAACGTCCTGACTTTC	CASRGGTGANVLTF
few	TRBV29-1	TRBJ1-2	NA	TGCAGCGTTGGGGGCGATGGCTACACCTTC	CSVGGDGYTF
NA	TRBV19	TRBJ2-1	TRBD2	TGTGCCAGTAGTTCGCGGGGGACTCCGGTCATAGACAATGAGCAGTTCTTC	CASSSRGTPVIDNEQFF
NA	TRBV27	TRBJ2-7	TRBD1	TGTGCCAGCAGCAAGACAGGGGGAGCCTACGAGCAGTACTTC	CASSKTGGAYEQYF
NA	TRBV27	TRBJ2-7	TRBD2	TGTGCCAGCAGTTTTTATAGCGGGAGCTTTGAGCAGTACTTC	CASSFYSGSFEQYF
once	TRBV4-3	TRBJ2-2	TRBD2	TGCGCCAGCAGCCAAGAGCCCCGGTTGGGGGAGGGGCTGGGTACCGGGGAGCTGTTTTTT	CASSQEPRLGEGLGTGELFF
NA	TRBV11-2	TRBJ2-5	TRBD2	TGTGCCAGCAGCCCAACGACTAGCGGGATTTTGGAGACCCAGTACTTC	CASSPTTSGILETQYF
NA	TRBV5-4	TRBJ2-3	NA	TGTGCCAGCAGCTTGAAAGCTGGGGGGGGCGGGACAGATACGCAGTATTTT	CASSLKAGGGGTDTQYF
NA	TRBV7-9	TRBJ2-3	TRBD2	TGTGCCAGCCTTGGGACTAGCGGGAGTAAGGATACGCAGTATTTT	CASLGTSGSKDTQYF
NA	TRBV7-9	TRBJ2-5	NA	TGTGCCAGCAGCTTAGCGCTAGGCAGAGAAGAGACCCAGTACTTC	CASSLALGREETQYF
NA	TRBV15	TRBJ2-1	NA	TGTGCCACCAGCAGAGACCCAAGCGGTACCTACAATGAGCAGTTCTTC	CATSRDPSGTYNEQFF
NA	TRBV5-1	TRBJ2-1	TRBD1	TGCGCCAGCAGTTTCGGGACAGGGGCCAATGAGCAGTTCTTC	CASSFGTGANEQFF
NA	TRBV7-9	TRBJ2-1	TRBD2	TGTGCCAGCAGTTCCGGATGGAGCGGGGAAAATGAGCAGTTCTTC	CASSSGWSGENEQFF
NA	TRBV13	TRBJ1-1	TRBD1	TGTGCCAGCAGCGCAGACAGGGCCACTGAAGCTTTCTTT	CASSADRATEAFF
NA	TRBV7-9	TRBJ1-3	TRBD1	TGTGCCAGCAGCCTCCCGATCCAGACAGGGGAGGGAAACACCATATATTTT	CASSLPIQTGEGNTIYF
NA	TRBV7-9	TRBJ1-1	NA	TGTGCCAGCACTATGCCCTTGAACACTGAAGCTTTCTTT	CASTMPLNTEAFF